This T cell receptor (beta chain) came from a study of cytomegalovirus exposure and HLA in healthy donors. Study findings and constraints: CMV antigen specificity of a few CMV-associated chains was confirmed in vitro.

The CDR3 totals 16 residues. V shed 4 bases and J 6 bases; nucleotides not matched to a gene: 13. Per the germline V gene, CDR1 is MNHEY and CDR2 is SVGAGI. The protocol was immunoSEQ multiplex PCR, while the TCRdb copy is restricted to in-frame clones and leaves out a portion. The sample shows 210,000 or so clones, around nine tenths of them seen only once. For this clone: Antigen: not known.

The genes are TRBV6-5 and TRBJ1-2; 8 bases align to TRBD1. Sequencing was carried out using PBMCs. The sequence was collected from a woman aged 18-29 years in good health and CMV-seronegative. Here the CDR3 reads CASSLISTGDLHGYTF. CDR3 coding DNA: TGTGCCAGCAGTTTAATCTCGACAGGGGATCTACATGGCTACACCTTC.